This T cell receptor beta chain was observed in a study of brain T cells in children with intractable seizures. Study results and limitations: HCMV serostatus was not known, and viral specificity came from CDR3 similarity only. Pre-surgery blood may have been undersampled, hiding some clones.

Only cases whose brain tissue showed the highest T cell transcript signatures were sequenced. Pre-surgery treatment included at least one anti-epileptic drug. V lost 4 bases and J 6 bases, leaving 13 bases between the germline ends. The CDR3 contains 12 residues. Germline loops: CDR1 SQVTM, CDR2 ANQGSEA. As for this clone: Its specificity is not known.

Clones were sequenced by immunoSEQ multiplex PCR, and TCRdb holds only the in-frame ones, with some missing. The top ten clones hold over 1.5% of a sample with 75,000 to 80,000 clones, about 92% of them seen once. This receptor was obtained from a boy under two years old with tuberous sclerosis and intractable seizures. The rearrangement links TRBV29-1 to TRBJ2-7; D perhaps matches TRBD1 (6 bases). The input for sequencing was peripheral blood, taken at surgery. This CDR3 is CSVVSGAGEQYF. The CDR3 nucleotides are TGCAGCGTTGTATCAGGGGCGGGCGAGCAGTACTTC.